This TCR beta chain was identified during a study of human thymus T cells. Generated by immunoSEQ multiplex PCR, the TCRdb table keeps only in-frame clones and is missing some. The table records about 44,000 clones, about 93% of them present only once. V was pared by 5 bases and J by 2 bases, with 5 bases of the junction left unmatched. The CDR3 is 16 amino acids. The V gene's germline CDR1 is ENHRY and CDR2 SYGVKD. During surgery, roughly 0.45-1 mL peripheral blood was drawn from four of eight donors. Blood DNA came from all available leukocytes, not a fixed cell number. This clone appeared once. Its antigen is unidentified. Points from the study as a whole: Apparent bias marked the V and J gene usage of thymic and blood repertoires.

The sequencing input was blood. The chain employs TRBV10-3 and TRBJ2-1, with 11 bases lining up with TRBD2. The receptor was derived from a boy under two years old with a congenital heart defect but otherwise immunologically healthy. The CDR3 loop is CAISNLAGGTYNEQFF. In DNA, the CDR3 is TGTGCCATCAGTAACCTAGCGGGAGGAACCTACAATGAGCAGTTCTTC.